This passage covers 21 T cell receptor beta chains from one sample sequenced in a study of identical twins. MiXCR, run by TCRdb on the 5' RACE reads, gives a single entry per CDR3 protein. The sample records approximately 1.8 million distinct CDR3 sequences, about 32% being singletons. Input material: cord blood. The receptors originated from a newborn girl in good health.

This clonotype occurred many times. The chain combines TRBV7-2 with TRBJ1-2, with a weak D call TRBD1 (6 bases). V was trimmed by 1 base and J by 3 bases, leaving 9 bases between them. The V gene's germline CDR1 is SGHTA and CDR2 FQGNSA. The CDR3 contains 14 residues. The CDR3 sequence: CASSLEGGHYGYTF. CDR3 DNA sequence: TGTGCCAGCAGCTTAGAGGGGGGGCACTATGGCTACACCTTC.

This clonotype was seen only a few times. The CDR3, as DNA: TGCGCCAGCAGCCACGGTTCCGTCATGAGGGCCACAGGGGAATACAATGAGCAGTTCTTC. Its protein is CASSHGSVMRATGEYNEQFF. The rearrangement joins TRBV4-1 to TRBJ2-1; TRBD1 agrees at 7 bases. CDR3 length: 20 residues. The V gene's germline CDR1 is MGHRA and CDR2 YSYEKL. Trimming removed 3 bases from V and 4 bases from J; junction bases left unmatched: 21.

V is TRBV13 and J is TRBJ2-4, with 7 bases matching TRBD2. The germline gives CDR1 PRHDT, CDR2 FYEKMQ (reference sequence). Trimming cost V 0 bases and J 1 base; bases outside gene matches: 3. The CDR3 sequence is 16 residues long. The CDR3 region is CASSLGGRVAKNIQYF. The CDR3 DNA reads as TGTGCCAGCAGCTTAGGAGGGAGGGTGGCCAAAAACATTCAGTACTTC.

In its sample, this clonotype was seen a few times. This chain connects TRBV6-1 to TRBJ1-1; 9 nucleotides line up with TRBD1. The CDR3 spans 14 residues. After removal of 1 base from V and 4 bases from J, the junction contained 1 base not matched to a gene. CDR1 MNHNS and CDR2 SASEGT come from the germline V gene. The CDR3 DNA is TGTGCCAGCAGTGAAGGGACAGGGGCCACTGAAGCTTTCTTT. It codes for CASSEGTGATEAFF.

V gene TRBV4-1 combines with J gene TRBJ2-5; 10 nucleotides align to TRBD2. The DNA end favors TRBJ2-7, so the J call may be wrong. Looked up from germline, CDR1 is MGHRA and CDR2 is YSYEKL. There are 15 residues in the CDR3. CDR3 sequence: CASSQFGLADYEQYF. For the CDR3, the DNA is TGCGCCAGCAGCCAATTCGGACTAGCGGACTACGAGCAGTACTTC.

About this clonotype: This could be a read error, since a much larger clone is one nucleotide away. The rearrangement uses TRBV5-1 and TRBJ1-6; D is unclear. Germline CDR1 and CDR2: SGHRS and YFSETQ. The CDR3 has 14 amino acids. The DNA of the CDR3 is TGCGCCGGCAGCTTGGGCGGTGATAATTCACCCCTCCACTTT. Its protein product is CAGSLGGDNSPLHF. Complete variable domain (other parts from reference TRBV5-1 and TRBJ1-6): KAGVTQTPRYLIKTRGQQVTLSCSPISGHRSVSWYQQTPGQGLQFLFEYFSETQRNKGNFPGRFSGRQFSNSRSEMNVSTLELGDSALYLCAGSLGGDNSPLHFGNGTRLTVT.

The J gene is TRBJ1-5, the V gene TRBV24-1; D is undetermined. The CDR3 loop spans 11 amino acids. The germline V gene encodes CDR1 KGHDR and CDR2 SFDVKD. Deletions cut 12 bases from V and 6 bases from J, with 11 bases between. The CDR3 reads CAWAWGQPQHF. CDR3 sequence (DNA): TGTGCCTGGGCTTGGGGTCAGCCCCAGCATTTT.

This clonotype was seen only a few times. The CDR3 sequence: CASSWGTSGAYEQYF. CDR3 nucleotide sequence: TGTGCCAGCAGCTGGGGGACTAGCGGGGCCTACGAGCAGTACTTC. The chain uses TRBV7-8 and TRBJ2-7; 13 positions agree with TRBD2. Trimming removed 4 bases from V and 2 bases from J; junction bases left unmatched: 2. The germline gives CDR1 SGHVS, CDR2 FQNEAQ. This CDR3 region has 15 residues.

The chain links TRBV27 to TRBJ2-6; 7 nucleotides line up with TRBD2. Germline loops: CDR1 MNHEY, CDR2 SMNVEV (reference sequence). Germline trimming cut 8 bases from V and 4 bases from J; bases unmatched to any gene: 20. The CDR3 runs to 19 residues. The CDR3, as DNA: TGTGCCAGCCCCTCCCGAAGGGAGGGGAGGGCTCTGGGGGCCAACGTCCTGACTTTC. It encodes CASPSRREGRALGANVLTF.

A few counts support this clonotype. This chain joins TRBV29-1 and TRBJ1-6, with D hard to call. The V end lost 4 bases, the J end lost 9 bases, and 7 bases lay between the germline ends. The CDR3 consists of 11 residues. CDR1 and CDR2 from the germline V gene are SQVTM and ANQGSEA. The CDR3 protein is CSVGSGSPLHF. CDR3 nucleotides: TGCAGCGTTGGTTCAGGTTCACCCCTCCACTTT.

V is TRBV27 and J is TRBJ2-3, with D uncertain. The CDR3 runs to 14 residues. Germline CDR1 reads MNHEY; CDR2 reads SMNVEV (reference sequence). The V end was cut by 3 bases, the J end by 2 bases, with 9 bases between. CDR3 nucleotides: TGTGCCAGCAGTTTGTGGTTCCACACAGATACGCAGTATTTT. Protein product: CASSLWFHTDTQYF.

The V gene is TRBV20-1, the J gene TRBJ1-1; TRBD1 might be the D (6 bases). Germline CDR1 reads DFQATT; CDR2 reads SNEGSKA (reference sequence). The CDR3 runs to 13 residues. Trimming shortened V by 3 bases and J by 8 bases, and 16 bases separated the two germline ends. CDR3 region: CSARRGTRTEAFF. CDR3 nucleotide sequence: TGCAGTGCTAGGAGGGGGACAAGAACAGAAGCTTTCTTT.

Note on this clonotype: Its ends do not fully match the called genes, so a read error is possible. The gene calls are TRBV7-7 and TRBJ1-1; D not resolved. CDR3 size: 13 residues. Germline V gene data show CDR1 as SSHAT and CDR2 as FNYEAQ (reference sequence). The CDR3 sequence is CASSFQPNAEAFF. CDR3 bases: TGTGCTAGCAGTTTTCAGCCTAACGCTGAAGCTTTCTTT.

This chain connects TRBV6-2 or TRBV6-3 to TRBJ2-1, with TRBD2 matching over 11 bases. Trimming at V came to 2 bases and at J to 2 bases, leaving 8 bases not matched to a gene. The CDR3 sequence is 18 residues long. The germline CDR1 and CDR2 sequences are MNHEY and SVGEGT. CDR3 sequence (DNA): TGTGCCAGCAGTTACCCCGGGACTAGCGGATTAACCTACAATGAGCAGTTCTTC. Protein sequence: CASSYPGTSGLTYNEQFF.

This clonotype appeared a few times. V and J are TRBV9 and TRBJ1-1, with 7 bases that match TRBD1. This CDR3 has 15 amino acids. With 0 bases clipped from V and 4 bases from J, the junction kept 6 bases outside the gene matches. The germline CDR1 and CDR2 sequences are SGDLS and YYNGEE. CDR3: CASSVALKGATEAFF. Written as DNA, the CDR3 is TGTGCCAGCAGCGTAGCTCTTAAGGGGGCCACTGAAGCTTTCTTT.

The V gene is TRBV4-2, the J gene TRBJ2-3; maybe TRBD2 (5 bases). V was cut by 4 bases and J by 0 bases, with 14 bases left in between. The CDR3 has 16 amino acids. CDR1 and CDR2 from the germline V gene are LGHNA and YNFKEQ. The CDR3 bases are TGTGCCAGCAGCCTTAAACGAGGGAGCAGCACAGATACGCAGTATTTT. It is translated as CASSLKRGSSTDTQYF.

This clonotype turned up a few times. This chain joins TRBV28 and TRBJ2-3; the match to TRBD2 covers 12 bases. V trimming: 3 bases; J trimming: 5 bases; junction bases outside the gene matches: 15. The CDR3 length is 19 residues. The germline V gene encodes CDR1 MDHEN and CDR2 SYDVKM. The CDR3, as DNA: TGTGCCAGCAGTTTGAGTCAGGGTAGACTAGCGGGAGAATTAGATACGCAGTATTTT. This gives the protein CASSLSQGRLAGELDTQYF. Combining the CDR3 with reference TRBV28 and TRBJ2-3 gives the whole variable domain DVKVTQSSRYLVKRTGEKVFLECVQDMDHENMFWYRQDPGLGLRLIYFSYDVKMKEKGDIPEGYSVSREKKERFSLILESASTNQTSMYLCASSLSQGRLAGELDTQYFGPGTRLTVL.

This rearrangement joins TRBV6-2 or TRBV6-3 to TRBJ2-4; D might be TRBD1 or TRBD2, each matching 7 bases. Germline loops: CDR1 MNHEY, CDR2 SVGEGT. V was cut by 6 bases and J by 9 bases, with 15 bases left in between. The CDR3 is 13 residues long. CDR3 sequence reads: CASRLPRGGIQYF. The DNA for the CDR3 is TGTGCCAGCAGACTACCCAGGGGGGGCATTCAGTACTTC.

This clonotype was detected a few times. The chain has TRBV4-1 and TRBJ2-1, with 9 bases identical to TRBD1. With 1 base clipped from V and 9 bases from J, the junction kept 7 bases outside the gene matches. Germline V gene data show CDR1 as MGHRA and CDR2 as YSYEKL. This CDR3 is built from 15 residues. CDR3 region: CASSQGNRGRGEQFF. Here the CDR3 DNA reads TGCGCCAGCAGCCAAGGAAACAGGGGGCGAGGTGAGCAGTTCTTC.

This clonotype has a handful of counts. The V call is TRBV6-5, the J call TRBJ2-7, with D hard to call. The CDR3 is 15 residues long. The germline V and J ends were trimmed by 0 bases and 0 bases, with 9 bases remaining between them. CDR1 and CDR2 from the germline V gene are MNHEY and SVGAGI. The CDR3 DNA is TGTGCCAGCAGTTACTCGTTAGTGAGCTCCTACGAGCAGTACTTC. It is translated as CASSYSLVSSYEQYF.

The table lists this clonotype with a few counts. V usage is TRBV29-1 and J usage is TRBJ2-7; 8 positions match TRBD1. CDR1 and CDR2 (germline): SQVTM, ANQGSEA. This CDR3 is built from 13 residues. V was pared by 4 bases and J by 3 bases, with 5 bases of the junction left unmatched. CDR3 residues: CSVVETGVYEQYF. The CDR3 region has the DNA TGCAGCGTTGTAGAGACAGGGGTCTACGAGCAGTACTTC.